These 29 T cell receptor beta chains were sequenced from one sample in a study of radiation and T cells in renal cell carcinoma. The time point was: blood 4 weeks post-SBRT, at nephrectomy. Noted treatment: 15 Gy SBRT to primary tumor, nephrectomy 4 weeks later. Clones were sequenced by immunoSEQ multiplex PCR, and TCRdb holds only the in-frame ones, with some missing. The data contain over 90,000 clones, about 79% of them singletons. The specimen was blood, collected from a patient whose treatment included radiotherapy and nephrectomy. These receptors were taken from a man aged 55 to 70 with renal cell carcinoma.

This clone was seen at least ten times. The chain couples TRBV30 to TRBJ1-5; weak D call: TRBD1 (6 bases). The germline V and J ends were trimmed by 2 bases and 7 bases, with 12 bases remaining between them. Germline CDR1 reads GTSNPN; CDR2 reads SVGIG (reference sequence). This CDR3 is 13 amino acids long. The chain's CDR3 is CAWSPSGDQPQHF. The CDR3 DNA reads TGTGCCTGGAGTCCCTCAGGGGACCAGCCCCAGCATTTT. Filled out from reference TRBV30 and TRBJ1-5, the complete variable domain reads SQTIHQWPATLVQPVGSPLSLECTVEGTSNPNLYWYRQAAGRGLQLLFYSVGIGQISSEVPQNLSASRPQDRQFILSSKKLLLSDSGFYLCAWSPSGDQPQHFGDGTRLSIL.

The V and J genes are TRBV9 and TRBJ2-1; 7 bases map to TRBD2. With 4 bases clipped from V and 8 bases from J, the junction kept 12 bases outside the gene matches. The CDR3 consists of 15 residues. CDR1 and CDR2 from the germline V gene are SGDLS and YYNGEE. CDR3 sequence reads: CASSPLGLAVYEQFF. The CDR3 nucleotides are TGTGCCAGCAGCCCCCTGGGCCTAGCGGTATATGAGCAGTTCTTC.

The rearrangement uses TRBV19 and TRBJ1-5, with a tentative D call TRBD1 (6 bases). The V gene lost 9 bases and the J gene lost 8 bases, with 17 bases spanning the gap. The germline gives CDR1 LNHDA, CDR2 SQIVND (reference sequence). The CDR3 totals 13 residues. The CDR3 sequence: CASNGGAGEPQHF. DNA for the CDR3: TGTGCCAGCAATGGGGGGGCAGGGGAGCCCCAGCATTTT.

The chain has TRBV30 and TRBJ1-2, with TRBD1 as a possible D gene (5 bases). CDR1 is GTSNPN, CDR2 SVGIG, per germline (reference sequence). The CDR3 sequence is 12 residues long. Trimming left V 4 bases short and J 7 bases short, with 13 bases between. The CDR3, as DNA: TGTGCCTGGAACAGGCGGATTGGTGGCTACACCTTC. This translates into CAWNRRIGGYTF.

This chain links TRBV29-1 with TRBJ2-2, with TRBD1 matching over 7 bases. There are 14 residues in the CDR3. V dropped 5 bases and J dropped 5; count of bases not matched to a gene: 8. Germline CDR1 and CDR2: SQVTM and ANQGSEA. The DNA for the CDR3 is TGCAGCGTTATCCGACAGGGTCCTACCGGGGAGCTGTTTTTT. This encodes CSVIRQGPTGELFF.

The genes are TRBV9 and TRBJ2-2; 9 bases map to TRBD2. The CDR3 is 14 residues long. V lost 4 bases to trimming and J lost 4 bases; unmatched junction nucleotides: 2. Germline V gene sequence: CDR1 SGDLS, CDR2 YYNGEE. CDR3 in amino acids: CASSRSGSTGELFF. CDR3 nucleotide sequence: TGTGCCAGCAGCCGTAGCGGGAGCACCGGGGAGCTGTTTTTT.

This chain links TRBV29-1 with TRBJ2-1; 8 positions match TRBD2. Germline-derived CDR1 and CDR2 are SQVTM and ANQGSEA. V lost 4 bases to trimming and J lost 5 bases; unmatched junction nucleotides: 4. This CDR3 is 13 amino acids long. CDR3 sequence: CSVGTGGNNEQFF. For the CDR3, the DNA is TGCAGCGTTGGAACGGGAGGGAACAATGAGCAGTTCTTC.

This clone was observed a handful of times. This chain connects TRBV19 to TRBJ2-7, with D possibly being TRBD1 or TRBD2 (5 bases each). Per germline, CDR1 LNHDA and CDR2 SQIVND (reference sequence). The CDR3 totals 15 residues. Trimming shortened V by 5 bases and J by 3 bases, and 17 bases separated the two germline ends. The CDR3 loop reads CASSPGAEPSYEQYF. CDR3 DNA sequence: TGTGCCAGTAGTCCCGGGGCGGAGCCCAGCTACGAGCAGTACTTC.

This clone has only a few counts. V is TRBV27 and J is TRBJ1-3; D unclear. Germline assignment: CDR1 MNHEY and CDR2 SMNVEV (reference sequence). This CDR3 region has 13 residues. V was shortened by 1 base and J by 4 bases, with 5 bases between the two germline ends. The chain's CDR3 is CASSLYPGNTIYF. The CDR3 nucleotides read TGTGCCAGCAGTTTATACCCAGGAAACACCATATATTTT.

The rearrangement joins TRBV7-9 to TRBJ2-1; TRBD2 matches 11 bases. The CDR3 contains 14 residues. With 5 bases clipped from V and 8 bases from J, the junction kept 5 bases outside the gene matches. Germline V gene sequence: CDR1 SEHNR, CDR2 FQNEAQ (reference sequence). The CDR3 protein is CASSLSGRVDEQFF. CDR3 DNA sequence: TGTGCCAGCAGCCTTAGCGGGAGGGTAGATGAGCAGTTCTTC. The variable domain in full, completed from reference TRBV7-9 and TRBJ2-1, reads DTGVSQNPRHKITKRGQNVTFRCDPISEHNRLYWYRQTLGQGPEFLTYFQNEAQLEKSRLLSDRFSAERPKGSFSTLEIQRTEQGDSAMYLCASSLSGRVDEQFFGPGTRLTVL.

The chain combines TRBV29-1 with TRBJ2-7; 12 bases are shared with TRBD2. Trimming removed 6 bases from V and 6 bases from J; junction bases left unmatched: 6. The CDR3 length is 13 residues. Germline values: CDR1 SQVTM, CDR2 ANQGSEA. The CDR3 here is CSVRLAGETEQYF. In DNA form, the CDR3 reads TGCAGCGTAAGACTAGCGGGAGAAACCGAGCAGTACTTC.

J is TRBJ2-1 and V is TRBV10-1; D is unresolved. Between the trimmed V and J ends, which lost 5 bases and 4 bases, there was a span of 6 bases. Germline V gene lookup returns CDR1 WNHNN and CDR2 SYGVQD (reference sequence). The CDR3 has 12 residues. CDR3 loop: CASSYDYNEQFF. The CDR3 DNA sequence: TGCGCCAGCAGTTACGATTACAATGAGCAGTTCTTC.

V usage is TRBV6-1 and J usage is TRBJ2-3; 8 bases map to TRBD2. After removal of 2 bases from V and 5 bases from J, the junction contained 9 bases not matched to a gene. Germline CDR1 is MNHNS and CDR2 is SASEGT. The CDR3 covers 16 residues. CDR3 DNA sequence: TGTGCCAGCAGTGAACCCGGGAGGGCGCGGGGAGATACGCAGTATTTT. Amino acids: CASSEPGRARGDTQYF.

The chain joins TRBV6-6 to TRBJ2-3; D not certain. The CDR3 consists of 16 residues. Deletions cut 0 bases from V and 3 bases from J, with 13 bases between. The germline CDR1 and CDR2 sequences are MNHNY and SVGAGI (reference sequence). The CDR3 is CASSYSVPPGTDTQYF. DNA of the CDR3: TGTGCCAGCAGTTACTCGGTTCCGCCTGGGACAGATACGCAGTATTTT.

The chain combines TRBV5-6 with TRBJ2-7, with 8 bases lining up with TRBD2. The ends lost 4 bases at V and 5 bases at J; junction bases unmatched: 11. Germline assignment: CDR1 SGHDT and CDR2 YYEEEE. This CDR3 is 15 amino acids long. The DNA for the CDR3 is TGTGCCAGCAGCACCCCGCAGCGGGAGAACCACGAGCAGTACTTC. Translation gives CASSTPQRENHEQYF.

The V call is TRBV6-1, the J call TRBJ2-4, with TRBD2 identical over 13 bases. J gave up 0 bases and V 8 bases, and 16 bases lay outside the gene matches. This CDR3 comprises 20 residues. Germline V gives CDR1 MNHNS, CDR2 SASEGT. The CDR3 reads CASGEAPGLAGFIAKNIQYF. CDR3 DNA: TGTGCCAGCGGAGAAGCGCCGGGACTAGCGGGATTTATAGCCAAAAACATTCAGTACTTC.

This rearrangement joins TRBV27 to TRBJ1-5, with TRBD1 identical over 9 bases. The V and J ends lost 6 bases and 2 bases, in that order; junction bases with no gene match: 8. Germline-derived CDR1 and CDR2 are MNHEY and SMNVEV (reference sequence). This CDR3 contains 16 residues. CDR3 nucleotides: TGTGCCAGCAGCGGACAGGGGTTTATGGGCAATCAGCCCCAGCATTTT. It yields the protein CASSGQGFMGNQPQHF.

The chain carries TRBV19 and TRBJ2-6, with TRBD1 identical over 7 bases. V dropped 4 bases and J dropped 3; count of bases not matched to a gene: 6. There are 16 residues in the CDR3. Looked up from germline, CDR1 is LNHDA and CDR2 is SQIVND (reference sequence). CDR3 protein: CASSTTGAGGANVLTF. CDR3 sequence (DNA): TGTGCCAGTAGTACTACAGGGGCTGGTGGGGCCAACGTCCTGACTTTC.

The chain has TRBV29-1 and TRBJ2-3, with D perhaps TRBD1 (5 bases). The CDR3 extends over 11 amino acids. The V end lost 6 bases, the J end lost 2 bases, and 6 bases lay between the germline ends. The germline V gene encodes CDR1 SQVTM and CDR2 ANQGSEA. DNA for the CDR3: TGCAGCGTGACAGTCACAGATACGCAGTATTTT. It translates to CSVTVTDTQYF.

This clone showed up just once. This CDR3 is CASSFVAGSTDTQYF. The CDR3 nucleotides are TGTGCCAGCAGCTTCGTAGCGGGTAGCACAGATACGCAGTATTTT. The chain combines TRBV7-3 with TRBJ2-3, with 7 nucleotides matching TRBD2. The CDR3 covers 15 residues. Germline trimming cut 3 bases from V and 0 bases from J; bases unmatched to any gene: 3. CDR1 and CDR2 (germline): SGHTA, FQGTGA.

CDR3 region: CAISEGTAINQPQHF. The CDR3 DNA sequence: TGTGCCATCAGTGAGGGGACAGCAATCAATCAGCCCCAGCATTTT. This sequence joins TRBV10-3 and TRBJ1-5; 7 bases fit TRBD1. The CDR3 runs 15 residues. Trimming cost V 2 bases and J 3 bases; bases outside gene matches: 4. The germline gives CDR1 ENHRY, CDR2 SYGVKD.

The chain joins TRBV2 to TRBJ2-7, with no clear D. Looked up from germline, CDR1 is SNHLY and CDR2 is FYNNEI. The length of the CDR3 is 13 residues. Trimming took off 2 bases at V and 3 bases at J, with 8 bases between the two ends. CDR3 in DNA: TGTGCCAGCAGTGAAATGCCCGTCTACGAGCAGTACTTC. Amino acids: CASSEMPVYEQYF.

The rearrangement links TRBV27 to TRBJ1-1; no clear D gene. The V and J ends lost 6 bases and 4 bases respectively, with 18 bases between them. The CDR3 sequence is 15 residues long. Per germline, CDR1 MNHEY and CDR2 SMNVEV (reference sequence). DNA of the CDR3: TGTGCCAGCAGCTCAAGGAGCTGGGCGGGCACTGAAGCTTTCTTT. Encoded protein: CASSSRSWAGTEAFF.

This clone was seen a few times. The chain carries TRBV27 and TRBJ2-5; a possible D gene is TRBD1 (6 bases). Trimming stripped 6 bases from V and 5 bases from J, with 13 bases between. Germline CDR1 and CDR2: MNHEY and SMNVEV (reference sequence). There are 13 residues in the CDR3. DNA for the CDR3: TGTGCCAGCAGCGTCGGGACAACGGAGACCCAGTACTTC. Translated: CASSVGTTETQYF.

This sequence joins TRBV27 and TRBJ2-7; D is perhaps TRBD1 (6 bases). The germline V gene encodes CDR1 MNHEY and CDR2 SMNVEV (reference sequence). V was shortened by 2 bases and J by 5 bases, with 13 bases between the two germline ends. CDR3 size: 14 residues. DNA of the CDR3: TGTGCCAGCAGTTTAACAACAGGGTTCAACGAGCAGTACTTC. Translated: CASSLTTGFNEQYF.

The chain uses TRBV6-1 and TRBJ1-2; tentative D call: TRBD1 (6 bases). Germline V lookup: CDR1 MNHNS, CDR2 SASEGT. Between the trimmed V and J ends, which lost 6 bases and 7 bases, there was a span of 15 bases. The length of the CDR3 is 13 residues. The CDR3 DNA sequence: TGTGCCAGCAGCGGAAGGGGGTTTGGTGGCTACACCTTC. As protein: CASSGRGFGGYTF.

This chain joins TRBV7-8 and TRBJ2-1, with TRBD2 matching over 11 bases. The CDR3 is 15 residues long. Per the germline V gene, CDR1 is SGHVS and CDR2 is FQNEAQ. The junction had 2 bases not matched to a gene; V was cut back by 1 base and J by 6 bases. CDR3 DNA: TGTGCCAGCAGCTTAGGTGGACTAGCGGGCAATGAGCAGTTCTTC. It yields the protein CASSLGGLAGNEQFF.

This rearrangement joins TRBV7-9 to TRBJ2-1; 10 nucleotides align to TRBD1. This CDR3 contains 15 residues. The J segment lost 6 bases and the V segment lost 3 bases, leaving 5 bases of the junction unmatched. Germline assignment: CDR1 SEHNR and CDR2 FQNEAQ (reference sequence). The CDR3 DNA is TGTGCCAGCAGCTTCTGGACAGGGGGGGCCAATGAGCAGTTCTTC. It is translated as CASSFWTGGANEQFF.

This chain uses TRBV7-9 with TRBJ2-1, with D perhaps TRBD1 (5 bases). Germline assignment: CDR1 SEHNR and CDR2 FQNEAQ (reference sequence). This CDR3 has 13 residues. The V end lost 1 base, the J end lost 6 bases, and 7 bases lay between the germline ends. The DNA for the CDR3 is TGTGCCAGCAGCTTAGGTGGGGCCAATGAGCAGTTCTTC. Translating it yields CASSLGGANEQFF.